The 2 T cell receptor beta chains given below trace back to one sample, sequenced in a study of T-cell memory formation after mild COVID-19. TCRdb reanalysed the 5' RACE reads using MiXCR and keeps one entry per CDR3 protein. The table has about 560,000 distinct CDR3 sequences, less than 25% seen once. Sequenced material: PBMCs or a T cell subset sorted from them (not recorded which). These receptors came from an adult woman who had mild COVID-19 (a few samples of this study predate the infection). Cell type and time point are not known.

This clonotype showed up just a few times. The chain is built from TRBV5-1 and TRBJ1-2; D is unresolved. Germline lookup yields CDR1 SGHRS and CDR2 YFSETQ. V was cut by 5 bases and J by 3 bases, with 11 bases left in between. The CDR3 runs 13 residues. Here the CDR3 reads CASRTGPDYGYTF. CDR3 sequence (DNA): TGCGCCAGCAGAACCGGACCGGACTATGGCTACACCTTC.

This clonotype was detected only a few times. The rearrangement joins TRBV10-3 to TRBJ2-2, with 10 nucleotides matching TRBD1. CDR1 is ENHRY, CDR2 SYGVKD, per germline. The length of the CDR3 is 14 residues. V gave up 7 bases and J gave up 6 bases; unmatched junction bases: 5. The CDR3 DNA reads TGTGCCATCACCGCGACAGGGGGCCCCGGGGAGCTGTTTTTT. It is translated as CAITATGGPGELFF.